The clone carrying this TCR beta chain has just a few counts. Its antigen is still unknown. The use of a sample-barcoded 5' primer and a J-beta primer mix characterized a second PCR of roughly 7 to 12 cycles. TCRdb redid the calling of the 5' RACE reads with MiXCR, one entry per CDR3 protein. The sample contains around 800,000 distinct CDR3 sequences, about 48% of which appear only once. This entry belongs to a study of blood T cells in healthy people across ages. Background on the study: Using template switching, researchers captured about one barcoded beta molecule for each two T cells. Study conclusions and caveats: Unsorted PBMC input precluded a conclusive naive versus antigen-experienced comparison. Both naive CD4+ cell counts and diversity were greater in long-lived donors than in aged donors.

V shed 5 bases and J 6 bases; nucleotides not matched to a gene: 13. The CDR3 loop spans 15 amino acids. Germline CDR1 is DFQATT and CDR2 is SNEGSKA (reference sequence). Healthy individuals of Caucasian origin from Russia, aged roughly 6 to 100, served as donors. The gene calls are TRBV20-1 and TRBJ2-5, with 9 nucleotides matching TRBD2. This clonotype originated in an older man in good health. Input material: blood. CDR3 nucleotides: TGCAGTGCTGCGTCGGGGACTAGCATCACGAAGACCCAGTACTTC. It encodes CSAASGTSITKTQYF.